These 12 T cell receptor beta chains originate from one sample sequenced in a study of OX40 agonist ivuxolimab in advanced cancers. The protocol was immunoSEQ multiplex PCR, while the TCRdb copy is restricted to in-frame clones and leaves out a portion. The data show 37,000 or so clones, about 88% seen once. Material: CD4+ or CD8+ T cells sorted from blood, obtained in a trial of the OX40 agonist ivuxolimab. The source is an adult with an advanced solid tumor such as melanoma, head and neck, liver or kidney cancer.

The DNA for the CDR3 is TGTGCCAGCAGCGTTAGCGGGGGGTCCTACGAGCAGTACTTC. This sequence encodes CASSVSGGSYEQYF. This chain joins TRBV7-2 and TRBJ2-7, with TRBD2 matching over 10 bases. This CDR3 spans 14 amino acids. Germline CDR1 SGHTA, CDR2 FQGNSA. Losses at the gene ends were 5 bases for V and 1 base for J; bases not matched to a gene: 2.

The chain links TRBV4-1 to TRBJ2-7, with 10 bases that match TRBD2. Losses at the gene ends were 2 bases for V and 6 bases for J; bases not matched to a gene: 7. The CDR3 loop spans 15 amino acids. CDR1 and CDR2 from the germline V gene are MGHRA and YSYEKL. The CDR3 DNA is TGCGCCAGCAGCCAACCCAGCGGGGGGGTTCCCGAGCAGTACTTC. Translation: CASSQPSGGVPEQYF.

This chain links TRBV19 with TRBJ1-1; D uncertain. The CDR3 has 15 residues. Germline loops: CDR1 LNHDA, CDR2 SQIVND (reference sequence). Deletions cut 2 bases from V and 1 base from J, with 11 bases between. The chain's CDR3 is CASSIFDPTNTEAFF. The CDR3 DNA follows: TGTGCCAGTAGTATATTCGACCCAACGAACACTGAAGCTTTCTTT.

The chain couples TRBV7-9 to TRBJ1-6, with D maybe TRBD1 (6 bases). Germline V gene sequence: CDR1 SEHNR, CDR2 FQNEAQ (reference sequence). CDR3 length equals 12 residues. CDR3 in amino acids: CATGGAHSPLHF. The CDR3 nucleotides read TGTGCAACGGGGGGGGCGCATTCACCCCTCCACTTT.

Regarding this clone: Other DNA sequences in the same sample also yield this CDR3. This chain connects TRBV2 to TRBJ2-1, with 7 nucleotides matching TRBD2. This CDR3 spans 14 amino acids. J gave up 5 bases and V 0 bases, and 1 base lay outside the gene matches. Germline V CDR1 and CDR2: SNHLY, FYNNEI. The CDR3 loop is CASSEARGNNEQFF. The CDR3 coding sequence is TGTGCCAGCAGTGAAGCGCGGGGGAACAATGAGCAGTTCTTC.

This rearrangement joins TRBV27 to TRBJ2-3; D ambiguous. The germline V gene has CDR1 MNHEY and CDR2 SMNVEV (reference sequence). The CDR3 covers 10 residues. The germline V and J ends were trimmed by 8 bases and 14 bases, with 14 bases remaining between them. As DNA, the CDR3 is TGTGCCAGCGGATCCGGCGTCCCGTATTTT. Protein: CASGSGVPYF.

The chain employs TRBV2 and TRBJ1-5, with no clear D. The germline CDR1 and CDR2 sequences are SNHLY and FYNNEI. The length of the CDR3 is 13 residues. V shed 1 base and J shed 3 bases, with 4 bases lying between them. The CDR3 sequence is CASSEVPNQPQHF. CDR3 sequence (DNA): TGTGCCAGCAGTGAAGTTCCCAATCAGCCCCAGCATTTT.

The gene calls are TRBV13 and TRBJ2-3, with 9 bases aligning to TRBD2. After removal of 2 bases from V and 1 base from J, the junction contained 7 bases not matched to a gene. CDR3 length equals 17 residues. Per germline, CDR1 PRHDT and CDR2 FYEKMQ (reference sequence). The CDR3 bases are TGTGCCAGCAGCTTATCTTCGCGGGGGGGTGGCACAGATACGCAGTATTTT. Amino acid sequence: CASSLSSRGGGTDTQYF.

V is TRBV5-5 and J is TRBJ1-2; 9 positions agree with TRBD1. The germline V gene encodes CDR1 SGHKS and CDR2 YYEKEE (reference sequence). The CDR3 covers 14 residues. V lost 4 bases to trimming and J lost 12 bases; unmatched junction nucleotides: 13. CDR3 in DNA: TGTGCCAGCAGCGCCCCCGGGACAGGGTGGGACCACACCTTC. Protein product: CASSAPGTGWDHTF.

The chain recombines TRBV7-6 with TRBJ2-7; 8 bases align to TRBD2. The germline CDR1 and CDR2 sequences are SGHVS and FNYEAQ. The CDR3 runs to 15 residues. V gave up 1 base and J gave up 3 bases; unmatched junction bases: 5. This CDR3 is CASSLEASGLYEQYF. The CDR3 DNA reads TGTGCCAGCAGCTTAGAGGCTAGCGGGCTCTACGAGCAGTACTTC.

Details on this clone: This may arise from a read error, as a much more abundant clone is one base away. Within the sample, other DNA sequences also encode this same CDR3. V is TRBV19 and J is TRBJ2-7; D might be TRBD1 (5 bases). This CDR3 comprises 13 residues. Germline values: CDR1 LNHDA, CDR2 SQIVND (reference sequence). Here the CDR3 reads CASSLDSTYEQYF. DNA for the CDR3: TGTGCCAGTAGTCTAGACAGCACCTACGAGCAGTACTTC.

This chain uses TRBV19 with TRBJ1-2; weak D call: TRBD1 (5 bases). With 9 bases removed from V and 7 bases from J, the gap between germline ends came to 18 bases. Germline V gives CDR1 LNHDA, CDR2 SQIVND (reference sequence). The CDR3 runs 13 residues. CDR3 in DNA: TGTGCCAGCTGGGACTATGGGGCGTTTGGCTACACCTTC. Protein sequence: CASWDYGAFGYTF.